These 10 T cell receptor beta chains originate from one sample sequenced in a study of shared clonotypes between healthy human individuals (dated by TCRdb to 2020 to 2022). Libraries were built with the immunoSEQ multiplex PCR assay. TCRdb obtained this table from immuneACCESS and retained in-frame rearrangements with V and J assigned. These tables miss some clones; where compared with another copy, unresolved V genes account for less than half of the shortfall, and the remainder is unexplained. The sample table records around 620,000 clones; roughly 95% of these occur just once. Around 0.11% of the sample lies in the top ten. CD8 naive samples consisted of CD45RO-negative cells that were positively selected for CCR7, yielding a CD45RA+CCR7+ population without TemRA cells. The sample was naive CD8+ T cells sorted from blood. Interpreted using the paper, the cell subset or site label stands for: CD45RA+CCR7+. The receptors were sampled from a woman in her 30s in good health.

The chain combines TRBV28 with TRBJ2-3; D not resolved. Germline loops: CDR1 MDHEN, CDR2 SYDVKM. V dropped 2 bases and J dropped 6 bases, with 6 bases sitting between them. The CDR3 has 12 residues. In DNA form, the CDR3 reads TGTGCCAGCAGTTTACTCGGGGATACGCAGTATTTT. Translation: CASSLLGDTQYF.

In this sample, this clone turned up once. This chain joins TRBV7-9 and TRBJ2-7; maybe TRBD2 (5 bases). The CDR3 is made up of 13 amino acids. Between the trimmed V and J ends, which lost 11 bases and 4 bases, there was a span of 18 bases. From germline, CDR1 is SEHNR and CDR2 FQNEAQ (reference sequence). The chain's CDR3 is CAGGGFEAYEQYF. The CDR3, as DNA: TGTGCCGGCGGCGGGTTTGAGGCGTACGAGCAGTACTTC.

The DNA of the CDR3 is TGTGCCAGCAGCTATGGGACTAACTATGGCTACACCTTC. This translates into CASSYGTNYGYTF. This sequence joins TRBV13 and TRBJ1-2; D is unresolved. The CDR3 contains 13 residues. Trimming removed 4 bases at V and 0 bases at J, with 6 bases between. Germline CDR1 and CDR2: PRHDT and FYEKMQ (reference sequence). The full variable domain, in which reference TRBV13 and TRBJ1-2 provide the parts outside the CDR3, is AAGVIQSPRHLIKEKRETATLKCYPIPRHDTVYWYQQGPGQDPQFLISFYEKMQSDKGSIPDRFSAQQFSDYHSELNMSSLELGDSALYFCASSYGTNYGYTFGSGTRLTVV.

This clone was recorded a few times. The chain joins TRBV4-1 to TRBJ2-7; D is possibly TRBD1 (6 bases). Trimming shortened V by 4 bases and J by 3 bases, and 10 bases separated the two germline ends. This CDR3 comprises 13 residues. CDR1 is MGHRA, CDR2 YSYEKL, per germline. In nucleotides, the CDR3 is TGCGCCAGCAGCCCAGGGGACGGCTACGAGCAGTACTTC. Translating it yields CASSPGDGYEQYF.

This rearrangement joins TRBV19 to TRBJ1-5; D remains ambiguous. V was shortened by 2 bases and J by 1 base, with 9 bases between the two germline ends. There are 15 residues in the CDR3. Germline CDR1 reads LNHDA; CDR2 reads SQIVND (reference sequence). The CDR3 DNA follows: TGTGCCAGTAGTATATTATTCGGAAGCAATCAGCCCCAGCATTTT. Translated: CASSILFGSNQPQHF.

The chain links TRBV7-9 to TRBJ2-1; TRBD2 agrees at 11 bases. The V gene's germline CDR1 is SEHNR and CDR2 FQNEAQ (reference sequence). With 7 bases clipped from V and 12 bases from J, the junction kept 5 bases outside the gene matches. The CDR3 is 12 amino acids. Written as DNA, the CDR3 is TGTGCCAGCATGGTTAGCGGGAGGGGGCAGTTCTTC. It specifies CASMVSGRGQFF.

The chain has TRBV9 and TRBJ2-6; TRBD1 aligns across 7 bases. Germline CDR1 reads SGDLS; CDR2 reads YYNGEE. Losses at the gene ends were 3 bases for V and 0 bases for J; bases not matched to a gene: 9. The CDR3 loop spans 18 amino acids. The CDR3 spells CASSARQGTYSGANVLTF. CDR3 DNA sequence: TGTGCCAGCAGCGCCCGACAGGGAACCTACTCTGGGGCCAACGTCCTGACTTTC.

The V call is TRBV4-1, the J call TRBJ1-5; 9 nucleotides line up with TRBD1. V trimming: 4 bases; J trimming: 7 bases; junction bases outside the gene matches: 5. The CDR3 has 14 amino acids. Germline-derived CDR1 and CDR2 are MGHRA and YSYEKL. Here the CDR3 DNA reads TGCGCCAGCAGCCCGGACAGGGGCCGGCAGCCCCAGCATTTT. Translating gives CASSPDRGRQPQHF.

The chain links TRBV27 to TRBJ1-2; possibly TRBD1 for D (6 bases). The length of the CDR3 is 15 residues. Germline V gene data show CDR1 as MNHEY and CDR2 as SMNVEV (reference sequence). V lost 2 bases and J 4 bases, leaving 14 bases between the germline ends. The CDR3 reads CASSLDAGAGYGYTF. Here the CDR3 DNA reads TGTGCCAGCAGTTTAGATGCAGGGGCGGGCTATGGCTACACCTTC.

The chain's CDR3 is CASREGGFETQYF. The DNA of the CDR3 is TGTGCCAGCAGGGAGGGAGGGTTTGAGACCCAGTACTTC. The V gene is TRBV27, the J gene TRBJ2-5; 7 bases line up with TRBD2. V gave up 6 bases and J gave up 5 bases; unmatched junction bases: 6. The CDR3 length is 13 residues. The germline V gene encodes CDR1 MNHEY and CDR2 SMNVEV (reference sequence).